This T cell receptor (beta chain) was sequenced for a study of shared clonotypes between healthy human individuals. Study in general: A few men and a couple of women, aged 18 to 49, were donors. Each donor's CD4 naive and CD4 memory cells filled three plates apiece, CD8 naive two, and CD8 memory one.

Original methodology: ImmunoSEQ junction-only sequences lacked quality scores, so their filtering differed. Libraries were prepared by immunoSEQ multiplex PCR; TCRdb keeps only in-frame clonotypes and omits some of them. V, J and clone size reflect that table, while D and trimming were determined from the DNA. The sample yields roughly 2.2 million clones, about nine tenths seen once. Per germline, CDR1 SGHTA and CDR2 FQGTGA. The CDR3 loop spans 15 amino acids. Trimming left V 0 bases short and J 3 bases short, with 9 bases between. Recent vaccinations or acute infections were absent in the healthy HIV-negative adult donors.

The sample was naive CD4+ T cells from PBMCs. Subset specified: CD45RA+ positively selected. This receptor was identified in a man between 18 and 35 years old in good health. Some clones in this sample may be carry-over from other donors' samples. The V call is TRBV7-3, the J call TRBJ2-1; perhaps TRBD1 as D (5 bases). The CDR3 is CASSLTTDSYNEQFF. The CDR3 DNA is TGTGCCAGCAGCTTAACCACCGACAGCTACAATGAGCAGTTCTTC.